The 9 T cell receptor beta chains reported below all come from one sample, sequenced in a study of glioma-infiltrating T cells. The iRepertoire nested amplicon-rescue multiplex PCR amplified TCR alpha and beta CDR3s from RNA. One entry per CDR3 protein, called by TCRdb with MiXCR from the multiplex PCR reads. This sample has some 160,000 distinct CDR3 sequences, with around 40% found just once. Sequencing input: glioma tissue, nonneoplastic brain tissue, or PBMCs (not recorded which). Source of these receptors: a human donor with low-grade glioma or glioblastoma, undergoing nonglioma brain surgery, or in good health (not recorded which).

This clonotype has only a few counts. The chain combines TRBV5-4 with TRBJ1-4; D gene unclear. Germline V gives CDR1 SGHNT, CDR2 YYREEE (reference sequence). The CDR3 runs 14 residues. V gave up 4 bases and J gave up 2 bases, with 9 bases separating them. The CDR3 protein is CASSPGYTNEKLFF. The CDR3 nucleotides read TGTGCCAGCAGCCCAGGATACACTAATGAAAAACTGTTTTTT.

This clonotype has at least ten counts. The chain joins TRBV5-1 to TRBJ1-5; D may be TRBD1 (5 bases). V lost 0 bases and J lost 4, with 8 bases in between. The CDR3 loop spans 14 amino acids. Germline loops: CDR1 SGHRS, CDR2 YFSETQ. The CDR3 is CASSLEPGNQPQHF. CDR3 coding DNA: TGCGCCAGCAGCTTGGAACCAGGGAATCAGCCCCAGCATTTT.

This clonotype was counted a few times. The V and J genes are TRBV19 and TRBJ1-5, with D perhaps TRBD1 (5 bases). V shed 5 bases and J shed 3 bases, with 20 bases lying between them. The CDR3 consists of 17 residues. In germline, CDR1 is LNHDA, CDR2 SQIVND (reference sequence). CDR3 bases: TGTGCCAGTAGTCCAGAGGGCCAGACAGTTAACAATCAGCCCCAGCATTTT. This codes for CASSPEGQTVNNQPQHF.

The J gene is TRBJ2-7, the V gene TRBV5-6; 8 nucleotides line up with TRBD2. CDR1 and CDR2 from the germline V gene are SGHDT and YYEEEE. Losses at the gene ends were 3 bases for V and 2 bases for J; bases not matched to a gene: 4. This CDR3 region has 14 residues. CDR3 amino acids: CASSSGLGPYEQYF. The CDR3 DNA follows: TGTGCCAGCAGCTCGGGACTAGGACCCTACGAGCAGTACTTC.

This clonotype was counted many times. The chain couples TRBV24-1 to TRBJ2-3, with 7 bases that match TRBD1. Germline V CDR1 and CDR2: KGHDR, SFDVKD. CDR3 size: 14 residues. Losses at the gene ends were 1 base for V and 5 bases for J; bases not matched to a gene: 2. This CDR3 is CATSDLGGEDTQYF. Here the CDR3 DNA reads TGTGCCACCAGTGATTTAGGGGGCGAAGATACGCAGTATTTT.

The genes are TRBV9 and TRBJ2-5, with D perhaps TRBD1 (6 bases). The CDR3 has 15 residues. In germline, CDR1 is SGDLS, CDR2 YYNGEE. V lost 2 bases to trimming and J lost 3 bases, with 14 bases between them. CDR3 sequence (DNA): TGTGCCAGCAGCGTTGGCTCCGGGACAAAAGAGACCCAGTACTTC. Protein: CASSVGSGTKETQYF.

On this clonotype: A much bigger clone sits one base away, suggesting this may be a read error. The J gene is TRBJ2-7, the V gene TRBV4-2; D tentatively fits TRBD1 or TRBD2 (5 bases each). The germline gives CDR1 LGHNA, CDR2 YNFKEQ. CDR3 size: 15 residues. CDR3 nucleotides: TGTGACAGTTCCACACGGAGAGGGGCGGACTACGAGCAGTACTTC. This translates into CDSSTRRGADYEQYF.

Concerning this clonotype: Just one base apart from a much larger clone, this may be a read error. The CDR3 ends on some other residue instead of the conserved phenylalanine or tryptophan, so this is likely a read error. V and J are TRBV2 and TRBJ2-1; a possible D gene is TRBD2 (5 bases). There are 13 residues in the CDR3. Germline V gene sequence: CDR1 SNHLY, CDR2 FYNNEI. V was trimmed by 7 bases and J by 6 bases, leaving 13 bases between them. As DNA, the CDR3 is TGTGCCAGCAACCTAGCTGTGTTCAATGAGCAGTTCCTC. Translated: CASNLAVFNEQFL.

Of note for this clonotype: It may be a read error: a sequence one base away is much more abundant. Likely a read error: the CDR3 ends without its conserved phenylalanine or tryptophan. CDR3 in DNA: TGTGCCAGCAGTCCAAATAATGAGCAGTTCTTA. This sequence encodes CASSPNNEQFL. V usage is TRBV27 and J usage is TRBJ2-1; unclear D gene. There are 11 residues in the CDR3. Germline-derived CDR1 and CDR2 are MNHEY and SMNVEV (reference sequence). V was clipped by 5 bases and J by 7 bases, with 6 bases between them.